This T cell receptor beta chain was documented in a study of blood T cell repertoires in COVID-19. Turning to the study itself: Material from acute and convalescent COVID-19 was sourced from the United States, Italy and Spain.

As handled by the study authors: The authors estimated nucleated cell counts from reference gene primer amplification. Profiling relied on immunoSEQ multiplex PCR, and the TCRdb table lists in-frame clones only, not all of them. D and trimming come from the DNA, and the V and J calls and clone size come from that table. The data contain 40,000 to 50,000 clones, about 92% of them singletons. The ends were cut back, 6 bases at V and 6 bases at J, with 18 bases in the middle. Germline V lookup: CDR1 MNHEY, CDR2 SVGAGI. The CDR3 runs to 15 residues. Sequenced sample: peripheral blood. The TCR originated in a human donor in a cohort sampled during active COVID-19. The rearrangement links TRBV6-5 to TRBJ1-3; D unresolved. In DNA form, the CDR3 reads TGTGCCAGCAGCGGCGTTGGGCAGATCGCAAACACCATATATTTT. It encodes CASSGVGQIANTIYF.